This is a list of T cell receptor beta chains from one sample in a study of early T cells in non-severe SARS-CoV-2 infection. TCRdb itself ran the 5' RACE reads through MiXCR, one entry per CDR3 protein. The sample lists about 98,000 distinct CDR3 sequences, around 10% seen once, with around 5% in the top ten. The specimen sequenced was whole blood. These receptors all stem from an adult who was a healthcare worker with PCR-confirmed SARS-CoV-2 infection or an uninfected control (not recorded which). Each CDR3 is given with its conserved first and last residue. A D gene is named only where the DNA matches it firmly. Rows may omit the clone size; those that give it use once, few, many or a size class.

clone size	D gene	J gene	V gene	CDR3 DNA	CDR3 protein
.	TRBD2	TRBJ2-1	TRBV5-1	TGCGCCAGCAGCTTGGGCCAACTAGCGGGCTCCTACAATGAGCAGTTCTTC	CASSLGQLAGSYNEQFF
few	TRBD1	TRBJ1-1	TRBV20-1	TGCAGTGCTAAGCCTGACAGGGTTACTGAAGCTTTCTTT	CSAKPDRVTEAFF
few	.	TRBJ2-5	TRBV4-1	TGCGCCAGCAGCTACGGCCCGCCGGCTGGGTTTGAGACCCAGTACTTC	CASSYGPPAGFETQYF
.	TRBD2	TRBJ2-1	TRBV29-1	TGCAGCGCCGCCGGGACTAGCCTAAATGAGCAGTTCTTC	CSAAGTSLNEQFF
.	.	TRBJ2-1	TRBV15	TGTGCCACCAGCAGAGCAGACAGATACAATGAGCAGTTCTTC	CATSRADRYNEQFF
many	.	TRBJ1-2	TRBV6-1	TGTGCCAGCACCCTGAAGGGGGGATTATTAGGTGGCTACACCTTC	CASTLKGGLLGGYTF
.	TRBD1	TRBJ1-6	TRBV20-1	TGCAGTGCTGAGGACAGGGGGAAGTTTAATTCACCCCTCCACTTT	CSAEDRGKFNSPLHF
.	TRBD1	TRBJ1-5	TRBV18	TGTGCCAGCTCACCAGCCGACAGGGGAAATCAGCCCCAGCATTTT	CASSPADRGNQPQHF
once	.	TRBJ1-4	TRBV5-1	TGCGCCAGCAACTACGGCGTGGCAACTAATGAAAAACTGTTTTTT	CASNYGVATNEKLFF
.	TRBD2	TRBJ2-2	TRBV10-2	TGCGCCAGCAGTGAGGCTAGCGGGGGGACCGGGGAGCTGTTTTTT	CASSEASGGTGELFF
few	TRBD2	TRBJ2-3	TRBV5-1	TGCGCCAGCAGCTTGGGACTAGCGGCTGCGGGAGATACGCAGTATTTT	CASSLGLAAAGDTQYF
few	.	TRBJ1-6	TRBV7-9	TGTGCCAGCAGCCCTGACGGGGGGGATTCACCCCTCCACTTT	CASSPDGGDSPLHF
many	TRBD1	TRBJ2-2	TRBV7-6	TGTGCCAGCAGCCCACGGACAGGGGTGCACGGGGAGCTGTTTTTT	CASSPRTGVHGELFF
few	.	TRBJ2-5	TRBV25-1	TGTGCCAGCAGTGATTCGCACGGGAAGCAAGAGACCCAGTACTTC	CASSDSHGKQETQYF
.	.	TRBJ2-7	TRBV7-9	TGTGCCAGCAGCTTGCACAGCTCCCACGAGCAGTACTTC	CASSLHSSHEQYF
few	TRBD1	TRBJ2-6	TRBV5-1	TGCGCCAGCAGCTTGGTATCGGGACAGGGGAACTCTGGGGCCAACGTCCTGACTTTC	CASSLVSGQGNSGANVLTF
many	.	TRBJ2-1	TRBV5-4	TGTGCCAGCAGCTTCAGGGGCAATGAGCAGTTCTTC	CASSFRGNEQFF
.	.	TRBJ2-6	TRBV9	TGTGCCAGCAGCGTAGATGTTGGCGGGGTTTACTCTGGGGCCAACGTCCTGACTTTC	CASSVDVGGVYSGANVLTF
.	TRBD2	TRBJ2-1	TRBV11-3	TGTGCCAGCAGCACCAACTTAGCGGGGGAATACAATGAGCAGTTCTTC	CASSTNLAGEYNEQFF
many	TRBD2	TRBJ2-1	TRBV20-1	TGCAGTGCTAGACTAGCGGGAGGAATATACAATGAGCAGTTCTTC	CSARLAGGIYNEQFF
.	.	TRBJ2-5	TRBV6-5	TGTGCCAGCAGTTACATGGACGGGCAAGAGACCCAGTACTTC	CASSYMDGQETQYF
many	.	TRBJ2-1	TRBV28	TGTGCCAGCAGCTCCGGCAATTACAATGAGCAGTTCTTC	CASSSGNYNEQFF
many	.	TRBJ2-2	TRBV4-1	TGCGCCAGCAGCCAAGATCTCAGGGCGAAGAACACCGGGGAGCTGTTTTTT	CASSQDLRAKNTGELFF
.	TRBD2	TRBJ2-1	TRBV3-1	TGTGCCAGCAGCCTTTTAGCGGGAGGGTCCTACAATGAGCAGTTCTTC	CASSLLAGGSYNEQFF
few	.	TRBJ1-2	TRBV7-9	TGTGCCAGCAGCCGTGACCCAGACTATGGCTACACCTTC	CASSRDPDYGYTF
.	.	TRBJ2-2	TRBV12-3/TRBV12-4	TGTGCCAGCAGTTTAGTTCCAGCGGTGAACACCGGGGAGCTGTTTTTT	CASSLVPAVNTGELFF
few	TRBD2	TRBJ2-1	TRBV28	TGTGCCAGCAACCAACTAGCGGGAGCGGTCAATGAGCAGTTCTTC	CASNQLAGAVNEQFF
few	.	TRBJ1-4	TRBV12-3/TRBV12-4	TGTGCCAGCAGGGCAGTAAATGAAAAACTGTTTTTT	CASRAVNEKLFF
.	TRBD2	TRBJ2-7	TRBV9	TGTGCCAGCAGCCCAGGCGGGAGCGGGCAGTACTTC	CASSPGGSGQYF
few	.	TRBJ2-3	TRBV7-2	TGTGCCAGCAGCTTAGAGCTAGTCACAGATACGCAGTATTTT	CASSLELVTDTQYF
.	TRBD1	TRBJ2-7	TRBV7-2	TGTGCCAGCAGCTCTGACAGGGCATTATCCTACGAGCAGTACTTC	CASSSDRALSYEQYF
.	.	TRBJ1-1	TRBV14	TGTGCCAGCAGCCAACAGGGTCAGGGAACTGAAGCTTTCTTT	CASSQQGQGTEAFF
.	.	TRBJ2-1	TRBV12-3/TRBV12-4	TGTGCCAGCACTAAACGGGGGGCCTCCTACAATGAGCAGTTCTTC	CASTKRGASYNEQFF
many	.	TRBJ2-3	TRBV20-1	TGCAGTGCCGGCACAGATACGCAGTATTTT	CSAGTDTQYF
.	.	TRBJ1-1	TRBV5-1	TGCGCCAGCAGCTTGGACAGGATTTATGAAGCTTTCTTT	CASSLDRIYEAFF
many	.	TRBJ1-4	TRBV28	TGTGCCAGCAGTTCCGGGGGTGAAAAACTGTTTTTT	CASSSGGEKLFF
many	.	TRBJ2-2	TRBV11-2	TGTGCCAGCAGCCCAATGGGAGTCGAGACCGGGGAGCTGTTTTTT	CASSPMGVETGELFF
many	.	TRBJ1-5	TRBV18	TGTGCCAGCTCTCCCGGCGGCCTAGAACCCCAGCATTTT	CASSPGGLEPQHF
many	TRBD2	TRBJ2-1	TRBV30	TGTGCCTGGAGGGGACTAGGACAGAGCTACAATGAGCAGTTCTTC	CAWRGLGQSYNEQFF
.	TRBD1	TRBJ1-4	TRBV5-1	TGCGCCAGCAGCTTGGCCGGGACAGGGCATGAAAAACTGTTTTTT	CASSLAGTGHEKLFF
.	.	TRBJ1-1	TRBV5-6	TGTGCCAGCAGCTTGGCCGGGTCAGGGAGGAACACTAAAGCTTTCTTT	CASSLAGSGRNTKAFF
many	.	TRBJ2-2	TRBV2	TGTGCCAGCAGGGACTCCTACACCGGGGAGCTGTTTTTT	CASRDSYTGELFF
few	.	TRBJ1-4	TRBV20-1	TGCAGTGCTAGAGATAGTAGGGGCGCGGGTGAAAAACTGTTTTTT	CSARDSRGAGEKLFF
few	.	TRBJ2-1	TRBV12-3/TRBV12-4	TGTGCCAGCAGTTTCGGCAGGGCCCCGAATGAGCAGTTCTTC	CASSFGRAPNEQFF
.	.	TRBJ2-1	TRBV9	TGTGCCAGCAGCGTGACCACCCTCGGGGATGAGCAGTTCTTC	CASSVTTLGDEQFF
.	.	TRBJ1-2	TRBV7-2	TGTGCCAGCAGCTGGGACAATAACTATGGCTACACCTTC	CASSWDNNYGYTF
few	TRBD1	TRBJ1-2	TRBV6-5	TGTGCCAGCAGAGGACAGGGAAAATATGGCTACACCTTC	CASRGQGKYGYTF
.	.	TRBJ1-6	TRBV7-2	TGTGCCAGCAGCTTTACCCCAGGGTACTCACCCCTCCACTTT	CASSFTPGYSPLHF
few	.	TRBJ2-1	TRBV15	TGTGCCACCAGCACCCACCCCTGGGGGGGGCGGGATGAGCAGTTCTTC	CATSTHPWGGRDEQFF